The present entry profiles one T cell receptor (beta chain) with its context. No antigen is known for it. No quality values exist for individual bases; no much larger clone is one base distant. In total, just over 650 healthy bone marrow donors made up the cohort. Cohort members were all nominally healthy when sampled, although unrecorded immune exposures were likely present. The donor tested CMV seropositive, placing the donor among the 290 or so seropositive members of the cohort. Each donor provided a peripheral blood sample, and peripheral blood mononuclear cells were used for TCR beta sequencing. Genomic DNA was extracted from the blood cell samples with the Qiagen DNeasy Blood Extraction Kit. The sample is drawn from a study of cytomegalovirus exposure and HLA in healthy donors (dated by TCRdb to about 2017). About the full investigation: In an earlier analysis of roughly 590 of the donors, 276 Gb of sequence data and 90 million to 130 million unique TCR beta sequences from about 179 million T cells were reported. Roughly 300 gigabases of sequencing data and some 85 million unique TCR sequences were included in an early release covering 550 to 650 HLA-typed donors. Among the roughly 400 genotyped donors, approximately 77% belonged to the genetic ancestry cluster associated with self-reported Caucasian donors. The study aimed to test whether signatures of past pathogen exposure could be identified by cataloging public T cell receptors. The study used immunosequencing to profile the T cell repertoires of approximately 640 subjects and linked those repertoires to cytomegalovirus serostatus. Besides the first cohort of around 700 subjects, a separate validation cohort made up of 120 different subjects was used. To predict cytomegalovirus infection status, the study combined high-throughput TCR immunosequencing, statistical association of individual TCRs with disease status, and machine learning. To study patterns of TCR occurrence, a later analysis re-analyzed previously published TCR beta repertoires from under 750 donors and added high-resolution HLA genotyping. In the later analysis, no new phenotypic data were used to find candidate immune exposures; instead, reliance was placed on TCR beta sequences and their occurrence across donors. To decide whether each TCR beta V gene segment behaved as functional or pseudogenic, an earlier analysis of 587 of the donors relied on high-throughput TCR beta sequencing. Alongside the repertoire data, information on donor age, sex, ethnicity and CMV serostatus was compiled. A later genetic analysis used genome-wide SNP genotypes for about three fifths of the 666 donors, treating that subset as a discovery cohort. Every repertoire in the discovery cohort had been generated on one and the same sequencing platform. Both class I and class II loci were covered by HLA typing, at four-digit resolution. Typing coverage differed by locus: A, B, C, DRB1 and DQB1 were typed in about 629-640 donors, DQA1 in approximately 520, DPA1 in around 610, and DPB1 in 450 to 480. A handful of DR-DQ haplotypes were handled as single units for association and clustering because linkage in the cohort was strong. Among 398 genotyped donors of the cohort, an average of about 240,000 unique TCR beta nucleotide sequences were sequenced per donor, around 20% of them non-productive. What the study reported, not specific to this receptor: Linkage disequilibrium might explain the correlated functional status among segregating V segments, but an unknown experimental factor could not be excluded. Because counts were too low, seventeen rarely observed V segments, including chromosome 9 orphons, were left out of the earlier analysis of a few hundred of the donors. The sequencing pipeline was judged likely to have produced a cluster of highly shared sequence variants as a technical artifact. A later analysis found that HLA-associated TCR beta chains were more clonally expanded and had lower generation probabilities than equally common non-associated chains. In a later analysis, several top co-occurrence clusters were reported to appear linked to parvovirus B19, influenza, CMV and Epstein-Barr virus. A total of some 180 TCR beta chains were listed by the study as associated with cytomegalovirus. Because HLA typing was missing for some donors at each locus, association tests included only the typed subset. Some IMGT-functional V segments, including TRBV6-2 and TRBV6-3, could not be told apart with the 87-base-pair reads, so those segments were excluded. Broadly in line with IMGT annotations, most TCR beta V segments showed up in productive rearrangements about 90% or about 30% of the time in an earlier analysis of 587 of the donors. A further reported finding was that TCR beta sequences accurately predicted the HLA-A and HLA-B alleles for most subjects in the first cohort. A later genetic analysis reported fewer N-insertions in productive TCRs among donors in an Asian-associated ancestry cluster than the 666-donor mean. A few of the identified cytomegalovirus-associated TCR beta chains were confirmed in vitro to be specific for cytomegalovirus antigens. An association between a missense DCLRE1C variant and V-gene and J-gene trimming of TCR beta chains was found in a later genetic analysis and replicated in an independent cohort. A later analysis found that TCR association rates varied across HLA loci, with DRB1 alleles showing the most associated TCRs and HLA-C alleles the fewest. At a false discovery rate of 0.05, a later analysis linked about 16,000 TCR beta sequences to specific HLA alleles. According to the authors, the approach could potentially be generalized to other disease states and immunological phenotypes. Across donors, most TCR sequences were observed very rarely, whereas some public TCRs were present in many individuals. When HLA alleles, especially DR and DQ, strongly co-occurred, attributing TCR associations to individual alleles was difficult. In this cohort, only TCR beta chains were sequenced, and detectable features were limited by the absence of alpha or paired-chain data. The classifier was reported to diagnose cytomegalovirus status with high specificity and sensitivity in both the original cohort and the validation cohort. Presence/absence analyses assumed roughly uniform sequencing depth across donors, an assumption that may not hold. In a later analysis, most CMV-associated TCR beta chains were found to appear HLA-restricted, with HLA associations seemingly driven largely by CMV exposure. Immune exposure information for the cohort was limited to CMV serostatus.

Trimming leaves V shorter by 4 bases and J shorter by 5 bases, with the junction holding 7 bases beyond the gene matches. As encoded in the germline V gene, CDR1 is SGHTA while CDR2 is FQGNSA. The CDR3 runs 15 residues from the cysteine to the phenylalanine. The CDR3 DNA has 45 bases and is translated from base 1. The library was built by means of the immunoSEQ multiplex PCR assay. For the multiplex PCR, a mixture combining 60 forward primers for TCR Vbeta segments and 13 reverse primers for TCR Jbeta segments was used. Amplification of the CDR3 region of rearranged TCR beta genes was performed with a multiplex PCR assay on genomic DNA. Amplified TCR beta libraries were sequenced as 87-base-pair reads on the Illumina HiSeq System. The paper's processing steps were these. Across the 670 or so repertoires, a later analysis counted some 81 million unique TCR beta chains, approximately 12 million of which were shared by at least two donors. To remove PCR and sequencing errors, raw reads were error-corrected and collapsed into unique sequences using a nearest-neighbor algorithm that merged closely related sequences. CDR3 sequences were aligned to IMGT reference sequences to assign V, D and J gene segments. For a sequence to be retained, at least a six-nucleotide match to both a V gene segment and a J gene segment was required. Rearrangements were called productive when the CDR3 lacked stop codons and stayed in frame with V and J; all others were non-productive. CDR3 was defined according to IMGT convention as the region running from the second conserved V-encoded cysteine to the conserved J-encoded phenylalanine. Sequences without an unambiguous match to a single V gene segment were excluded from the earlier analysis of a few hundred of the donors. In an earlier analysis of around 600 of the donors, V segments were called functional above 56.7% productive rearrangements and were called segregating when the between-donor standard deviation exceeded 5%. To diagnose cytomegalovirus status from the catalog of TCR beta chain sequences, a statistical classification framework was built. In a later analysis, V and J genes were assigned by comparing TCR nucleotide sequences against IMGT/GENE-DB human TR gene sequences. The TCRdist pipeline was used in a later analysis to assign CDR3 sequences and most-parsimonious VDJ recombination scenarios. In a later analysis, each TCR beta chain was defined by its CDR3 amino acid sequence together with its V-gene family, and reads without a unique V-gene family were excluded. In a later analysis, some 600 highly shared, low-generation-probability nucleotide sequences were removed to address suspected cross-contamination and a sequencing artifact. In a later analysis, a clonal expansion index for each public chain was calculated from normalized within-repertoire ranks of inferred template counts. Generation probabilities in a later analysis came from a VDJ recombination model fitted to out-of-frame rearrangements, and those results were checked against IGoR. A later analysis scored TCR-TCR, TCR-HLA and TCR-CMV co-occurrence with hypergeometric tests, applying a repertoire-size bias correction to TCR pairs. False discovery rates were estimated in a later analysis by permuting HLA or CMV assignments 20 times. In a later analysis, co-occurring TCRs were grouped with DBSCAN, and TCRdist sequence similarity was added when clustering was performed within HLA-allele-positive subsets. Repertoires with fewer than 30,000 or more than 120,000 public chains were left out of co-occurrence clustering, as were about 5 repertoires with anomalous nucleotide sharing. TCRdb mirrors the immuneACCESS table, restricted to in-frame sequences. Some clones are absent from its copies; in checked studies, under half trace to an unresolved V gene, and the reason for the others is unknown. V and J calls and clone size are as listed in that table; D and trimming were resolved from the DNA. The sample profile shows some 150,000 clones; around 79% of them were found once. Of the sample, approximately 7.7% is held by the ten largest clones.

The sequence links TRBV7-2 to TRBJ2-5, with 10 central nucleotides matching TRBD2. The sequence derives from a man aged 25 to 40 in good health and CMV-seropositive. The sample consisted of PBMCs. The nucleotide sequence reads TGTGCCAGCAGCTCCCCACTAGCGGGGCGGGAGACCCAGTACTTC. Its protein reads: CASSSPLAGRETQYF.